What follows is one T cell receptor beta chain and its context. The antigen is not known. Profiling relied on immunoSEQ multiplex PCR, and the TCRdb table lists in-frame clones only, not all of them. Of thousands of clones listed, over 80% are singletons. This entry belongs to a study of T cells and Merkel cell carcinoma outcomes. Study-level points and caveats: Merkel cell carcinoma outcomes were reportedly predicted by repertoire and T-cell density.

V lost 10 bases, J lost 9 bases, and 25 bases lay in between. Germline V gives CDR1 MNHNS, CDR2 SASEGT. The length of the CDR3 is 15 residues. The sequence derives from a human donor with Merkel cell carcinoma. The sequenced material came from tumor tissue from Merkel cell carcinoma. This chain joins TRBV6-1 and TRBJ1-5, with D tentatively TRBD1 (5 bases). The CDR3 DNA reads TGTGCCACCGACAGACAGCGATTGGAACCTGCGCCCCAGCATTTT. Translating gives CATDRQRLEPAPQHF.